The T cell receptor beta chain under discussion was sequenced for a study of blood T cell repertoires in COVID-19. The assay was immunoSEQ multiplex PCR, and TCRdb's table has in-frame clones only and misses some. The table shows hundreds of thousands of clones, with over 80% occurring only once. Categorization into cohorts depended on clinical history that participants reported. The CDR3 runs 15 residues. The germline CDR1 and CDR2 sequences are LGHNA and YNFKEQ. Between the trimmed V and J ends, which lost 0 bases and 7 bases, there was a span of 15 bases. V is TRBV4-2 and J is TRBJ1-2; no firm D call. The sample taken for sequencing was PBMCs or T cells enriched from blood (not recorded which). This sequence was found in a man in his fifties who had been exposed to COVID-19. The CDR3 spells CASSQESVWRGGYTF. The DNA of the CDR3 is TGTGCCAGCAGCCAAGAATCCGTTTGGCGGGGTGGCTACACCTTC.